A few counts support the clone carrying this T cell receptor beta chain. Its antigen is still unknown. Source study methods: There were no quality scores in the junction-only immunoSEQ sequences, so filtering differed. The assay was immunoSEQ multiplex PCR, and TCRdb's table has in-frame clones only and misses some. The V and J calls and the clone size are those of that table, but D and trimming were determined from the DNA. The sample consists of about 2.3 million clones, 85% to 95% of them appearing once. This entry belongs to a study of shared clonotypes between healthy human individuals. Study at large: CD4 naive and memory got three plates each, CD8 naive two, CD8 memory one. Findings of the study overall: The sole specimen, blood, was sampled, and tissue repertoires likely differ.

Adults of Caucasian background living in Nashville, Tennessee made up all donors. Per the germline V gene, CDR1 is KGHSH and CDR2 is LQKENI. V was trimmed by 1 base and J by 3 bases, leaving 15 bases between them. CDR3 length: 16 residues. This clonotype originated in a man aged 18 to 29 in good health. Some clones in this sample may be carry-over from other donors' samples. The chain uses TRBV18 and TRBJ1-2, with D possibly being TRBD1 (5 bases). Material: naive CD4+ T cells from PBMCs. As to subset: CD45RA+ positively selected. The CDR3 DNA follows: TGTGCCAGCTCACCACTGGGATTCAGGGTTGACTATGGCTACACCTTC. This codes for CASSPLGFRVDYGYTF.